This T cell receptor beta chain was captured in a study of shared clonotypes between healthy human individuals. Study-level results: Larger richness was generally estimated for naive than memory subsets.

In regard to this clone: The target antigen is unknown.

Deep was the level at which the assay was run. Data came from immunoSEQ multiplex PCR; TCRdb stores just in-frame clones and leaves some out. The sample carries approximately 640,000 clones, roughly 87% recorded once. V lost 5 bases and J 4 bases, leaving 8 bases between the germline ends. Germline V lookup: CDR1 SGHAT, CDR2 FQNNGV. This CDR3 has 12 residues. The V and J genes are TRBV11-2 and TRBJ1-2; TRBD1 might be the D (6 bases). The origin of this receptor is a man younger than 30 in good health. Some clones in this sample may be carry-over from other donors' samples. The sequenced sample consisted of memory CD8+ T cells from PBMCs. Subset given: CD45RO+ cells pooled with CCR7-negative TemRA cells. Here the CDR3 DNA reads TGTGCCAGCAGCGGGGACATCTATGGCTACACCTTC. Protein sequence: CASSGDIYGYTF.